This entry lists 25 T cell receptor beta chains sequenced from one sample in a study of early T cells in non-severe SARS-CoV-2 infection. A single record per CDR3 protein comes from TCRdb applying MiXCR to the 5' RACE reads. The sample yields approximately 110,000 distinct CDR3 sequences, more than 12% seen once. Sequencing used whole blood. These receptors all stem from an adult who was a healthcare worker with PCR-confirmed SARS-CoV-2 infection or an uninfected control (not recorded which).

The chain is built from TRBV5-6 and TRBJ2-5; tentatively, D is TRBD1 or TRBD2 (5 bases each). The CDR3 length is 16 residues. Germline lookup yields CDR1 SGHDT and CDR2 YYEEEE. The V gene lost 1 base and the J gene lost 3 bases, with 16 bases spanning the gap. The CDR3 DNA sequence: TGTGCCAGCAGCTTGCAGCTTCGGGGCGGAGAAGAGACCCAGTACTTC. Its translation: CASSLQLRGGEETQYF.

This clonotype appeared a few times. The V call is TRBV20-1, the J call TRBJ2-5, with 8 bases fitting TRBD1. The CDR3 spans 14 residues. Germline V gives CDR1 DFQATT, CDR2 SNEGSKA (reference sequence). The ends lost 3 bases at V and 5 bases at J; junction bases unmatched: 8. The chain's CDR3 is CSARDQGASETQYF. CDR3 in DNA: TGCAGTGCTAGGGATCAGGGGGCGTCGGAGACCCAGTACTTC.

This CDR3 is CASSLGLITYNEQFF. DNA of the CDR3: TGTGCCAGCAGCCTGGGACTTATAACCTACAATGAGCAGTTCTTC. The V and J genes are TRBV5-5 and TRBJ2-1; possible D gene TRBD2, 6 bases. The CDR3 totals 15 residues. Germline loops: CDR1 SGHKS, CDR2 YYEKEE (reference sequence). Between the trimmed V and J ends, which lost 4 bases and 2 bases, there was a span of 13 bases.

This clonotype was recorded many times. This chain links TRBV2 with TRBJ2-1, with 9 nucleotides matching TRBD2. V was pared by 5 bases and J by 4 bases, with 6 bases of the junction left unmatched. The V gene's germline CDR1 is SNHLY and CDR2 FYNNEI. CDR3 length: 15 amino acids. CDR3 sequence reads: CASSPQAGGYNEQFF. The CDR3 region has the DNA TGTGCCAGCAGTCCCCAAGCGGGGGGATACAATGAGCAGTTCTTC.

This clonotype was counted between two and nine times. The CDR3 nucleotides read TGTGCCAGCAGCTTAGGGGGCGGGGGAAACACAGATACGCAGTATTTT. It translates to CASSLGGGGNTDTQYF. The gene calls are TRBV11-2 and TRBJ2-3, with 7 bases fitting TRBD2. Trimming took 1 base from V and 2 from J; bases not matched to a gene: 6. The germline V gene encodes CDR1 SGHAT and CDR2 FQNNGV. This CDR3 spans 16 amino acids.

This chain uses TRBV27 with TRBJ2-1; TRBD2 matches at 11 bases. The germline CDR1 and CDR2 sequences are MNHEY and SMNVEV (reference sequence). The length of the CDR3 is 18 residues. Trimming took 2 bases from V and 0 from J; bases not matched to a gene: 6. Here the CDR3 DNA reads TGTGCCAGCAGTTTACCGCTAGCGGGGGGAAGCTCCTACAATGAGCAGTTCTTC. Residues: CASSLPLAGGSSYNEQFF.

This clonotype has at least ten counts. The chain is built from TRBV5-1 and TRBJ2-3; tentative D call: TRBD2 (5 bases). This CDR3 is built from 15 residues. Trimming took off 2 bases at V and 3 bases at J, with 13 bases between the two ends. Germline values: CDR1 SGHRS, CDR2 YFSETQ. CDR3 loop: CASSFRGARTDTQYF. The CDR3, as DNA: TGCGCCAGCAGCTTCCGGGGAGCGAGGACAGATACGCAGTATTTT.

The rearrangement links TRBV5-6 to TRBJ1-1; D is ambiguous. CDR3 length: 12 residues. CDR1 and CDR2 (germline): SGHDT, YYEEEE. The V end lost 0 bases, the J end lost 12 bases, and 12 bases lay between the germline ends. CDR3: CASSLGGAGTFF. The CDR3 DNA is TGTGCCAGCAGCTTGGGCGGCGCCGGGACTTTCTTT. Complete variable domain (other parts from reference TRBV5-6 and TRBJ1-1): DAGVTQSPTHLIKTRGQQVTLRCSPKSGHDTVSWYQQALGQGPQFIFQYYEEEERQRGNFPDRFSGHQFPNYSSELNVNALLLGDSALYLCASSLGGAGTFFGQGTRLTVV.

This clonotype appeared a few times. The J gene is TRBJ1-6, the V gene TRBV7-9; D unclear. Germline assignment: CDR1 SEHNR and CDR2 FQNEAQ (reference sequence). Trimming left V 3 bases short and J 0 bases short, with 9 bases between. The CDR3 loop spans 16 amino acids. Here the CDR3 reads CASSFGGSSYNSPLHF. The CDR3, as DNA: TGTGCCAGCAGCTTTGGCGGAAGCTCCTATAATTCACCCCTCCACTTT.

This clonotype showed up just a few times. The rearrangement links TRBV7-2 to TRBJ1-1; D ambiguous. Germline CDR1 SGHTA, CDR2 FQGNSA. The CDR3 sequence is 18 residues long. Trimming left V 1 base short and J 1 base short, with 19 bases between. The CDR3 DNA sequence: TGTGCCAGCAGCTTAGAATCCTTCCGGAGATTGGGGAACACTGAAGCTTTCTTT. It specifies CASSLESFRRLGNTEAFF.

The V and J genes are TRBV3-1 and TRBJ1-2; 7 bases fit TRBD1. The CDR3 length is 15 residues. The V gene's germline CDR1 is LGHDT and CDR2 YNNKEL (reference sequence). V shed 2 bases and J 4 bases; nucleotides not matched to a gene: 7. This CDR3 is CASSQSEQGFYGYTF. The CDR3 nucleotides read TGTGCCAGCAGCCAATCCGAACAGGGGTTCTATGGCTACACCTTC.

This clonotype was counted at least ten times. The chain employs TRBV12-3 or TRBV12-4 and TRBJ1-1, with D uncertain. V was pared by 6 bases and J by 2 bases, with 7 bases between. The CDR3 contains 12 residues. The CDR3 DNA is TGTGCCAGCAGGGTTGGAAACACTGAAGCTTTCTTT. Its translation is CASRVGNTEAFF.

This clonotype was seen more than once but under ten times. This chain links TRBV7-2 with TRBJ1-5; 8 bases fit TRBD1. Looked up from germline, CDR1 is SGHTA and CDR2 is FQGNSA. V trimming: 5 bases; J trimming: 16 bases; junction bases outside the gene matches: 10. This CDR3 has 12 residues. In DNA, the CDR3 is TGTGCCAGCAGCACTGGACAGGGTAGCAACCATTTT. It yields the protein CASSTGQGSNHF.

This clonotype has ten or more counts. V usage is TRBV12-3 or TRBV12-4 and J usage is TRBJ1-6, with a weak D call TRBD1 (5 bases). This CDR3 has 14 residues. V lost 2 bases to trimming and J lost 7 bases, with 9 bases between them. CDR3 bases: TGTGCCAGCAGTTTAATTGGGGGAAATTCACCCCTCCACTTT. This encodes CASSLIGGNSPLHF.

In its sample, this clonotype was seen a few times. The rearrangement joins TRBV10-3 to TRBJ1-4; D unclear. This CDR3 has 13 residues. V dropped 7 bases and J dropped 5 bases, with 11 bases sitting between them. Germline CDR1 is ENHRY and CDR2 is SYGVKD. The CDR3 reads CAITATPNEKLFF. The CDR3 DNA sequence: TGTGCCATCACGGCGACCCCCAATGAAAAACTGTTTTTT.

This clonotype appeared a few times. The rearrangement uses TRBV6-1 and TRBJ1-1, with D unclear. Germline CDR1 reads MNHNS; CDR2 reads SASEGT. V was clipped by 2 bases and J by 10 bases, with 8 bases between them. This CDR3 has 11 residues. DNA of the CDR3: TGTGCCAGCAGTGAATTATTAAGAGCTTTCTTT. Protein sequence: CASSELLRAFF.

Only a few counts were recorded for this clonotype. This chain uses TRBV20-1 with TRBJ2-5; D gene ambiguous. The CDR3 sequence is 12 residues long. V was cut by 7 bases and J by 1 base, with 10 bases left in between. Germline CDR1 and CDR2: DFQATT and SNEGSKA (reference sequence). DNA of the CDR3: TGCAGTGTTCGGGCGTCCCAAGAGACCCAGTACTTC. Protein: CSVRASQETQYF.

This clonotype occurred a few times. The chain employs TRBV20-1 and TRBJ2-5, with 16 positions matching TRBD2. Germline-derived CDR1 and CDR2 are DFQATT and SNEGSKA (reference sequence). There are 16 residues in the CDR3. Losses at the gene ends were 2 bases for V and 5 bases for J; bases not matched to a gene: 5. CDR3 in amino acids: CSARSGTSGGAETQYF. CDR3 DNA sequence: TGCAGTGCTAGATCCGGGACTAGCGGGGGGGCGGAGACCCAGTACTTC.

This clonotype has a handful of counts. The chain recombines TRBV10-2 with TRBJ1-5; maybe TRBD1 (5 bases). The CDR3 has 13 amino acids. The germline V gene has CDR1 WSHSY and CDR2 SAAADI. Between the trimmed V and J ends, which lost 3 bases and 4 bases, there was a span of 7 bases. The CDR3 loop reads CASSEKGNQPQHF. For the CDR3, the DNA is TGCGCCAGCAGTGAAAAGGGGAATCAGCCCCAGCATTTT.

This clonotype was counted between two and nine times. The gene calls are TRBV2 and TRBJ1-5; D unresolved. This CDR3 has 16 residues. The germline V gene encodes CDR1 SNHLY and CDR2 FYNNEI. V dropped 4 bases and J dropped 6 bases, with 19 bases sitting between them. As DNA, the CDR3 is TGTGCCAGCAGTGTGTTTTCCGGTCGAGGGATTCAGCCCCAGCATTTT. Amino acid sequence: CASSVFSGRGIQPQHF.

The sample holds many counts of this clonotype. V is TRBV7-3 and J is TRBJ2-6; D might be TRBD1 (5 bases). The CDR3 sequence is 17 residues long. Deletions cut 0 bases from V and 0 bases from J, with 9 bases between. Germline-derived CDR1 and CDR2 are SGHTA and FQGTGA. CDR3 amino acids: CASSLTQVTSGANVLTF. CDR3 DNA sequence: TGTGCCAGCAGCTTAACACAGGTCACCTCTGGGGCCAACGTCCTGACTTTC.

CDR3 protein: CASSPTTRKETQYF. CDR3 bases: TGTGCCAGTAGTCCGACGACAAGGAAAGAGACCCAGTACTTC. The gene calls are TRBV19 and TRBJ2-5, with D unresolved. Germline V lookup: CDR1 LNHDA, CDR2 SQIVND (reference sequence). The CDR3 spans 14 residues. V was trimmed by 5 bases and J by 3 bases, leaving 13 bases between them.

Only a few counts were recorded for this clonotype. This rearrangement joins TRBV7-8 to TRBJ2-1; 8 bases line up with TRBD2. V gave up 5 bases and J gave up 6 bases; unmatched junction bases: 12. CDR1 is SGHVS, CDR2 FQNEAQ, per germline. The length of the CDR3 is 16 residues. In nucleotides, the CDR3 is TGTGCCAGCAGCCAAAGGCGGGGGGCCCGGGCCAATGAGCAGTTCTTC. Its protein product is CASSQRRGARANEQFF.

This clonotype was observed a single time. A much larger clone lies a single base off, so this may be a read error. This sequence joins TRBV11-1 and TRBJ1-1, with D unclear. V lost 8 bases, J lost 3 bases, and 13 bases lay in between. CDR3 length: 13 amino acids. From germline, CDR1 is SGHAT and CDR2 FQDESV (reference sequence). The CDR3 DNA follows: TGTGCCAGCTTGAGGGAAGGACACACTGAAGCTTTCTTT. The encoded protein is CASLREGHTEAFF.

The CDR3, as DNA: TGTGCCAGCGGCGGGGGTTTCTACGAGCAGTACTTC. Translated: CASGGGFYEQYF. The rearrangement links TRBV2 to TRBJ2-7; 7 nucleotides align to TRBD2. Germline V gene sequence: CDR1 SNHLY, CDR2 FYNNEI. The CDR3 sequence is 12 residues long. With 8 bases clipped from V and 3 bases from J, the junction kept 4 bases outside the gene matches.